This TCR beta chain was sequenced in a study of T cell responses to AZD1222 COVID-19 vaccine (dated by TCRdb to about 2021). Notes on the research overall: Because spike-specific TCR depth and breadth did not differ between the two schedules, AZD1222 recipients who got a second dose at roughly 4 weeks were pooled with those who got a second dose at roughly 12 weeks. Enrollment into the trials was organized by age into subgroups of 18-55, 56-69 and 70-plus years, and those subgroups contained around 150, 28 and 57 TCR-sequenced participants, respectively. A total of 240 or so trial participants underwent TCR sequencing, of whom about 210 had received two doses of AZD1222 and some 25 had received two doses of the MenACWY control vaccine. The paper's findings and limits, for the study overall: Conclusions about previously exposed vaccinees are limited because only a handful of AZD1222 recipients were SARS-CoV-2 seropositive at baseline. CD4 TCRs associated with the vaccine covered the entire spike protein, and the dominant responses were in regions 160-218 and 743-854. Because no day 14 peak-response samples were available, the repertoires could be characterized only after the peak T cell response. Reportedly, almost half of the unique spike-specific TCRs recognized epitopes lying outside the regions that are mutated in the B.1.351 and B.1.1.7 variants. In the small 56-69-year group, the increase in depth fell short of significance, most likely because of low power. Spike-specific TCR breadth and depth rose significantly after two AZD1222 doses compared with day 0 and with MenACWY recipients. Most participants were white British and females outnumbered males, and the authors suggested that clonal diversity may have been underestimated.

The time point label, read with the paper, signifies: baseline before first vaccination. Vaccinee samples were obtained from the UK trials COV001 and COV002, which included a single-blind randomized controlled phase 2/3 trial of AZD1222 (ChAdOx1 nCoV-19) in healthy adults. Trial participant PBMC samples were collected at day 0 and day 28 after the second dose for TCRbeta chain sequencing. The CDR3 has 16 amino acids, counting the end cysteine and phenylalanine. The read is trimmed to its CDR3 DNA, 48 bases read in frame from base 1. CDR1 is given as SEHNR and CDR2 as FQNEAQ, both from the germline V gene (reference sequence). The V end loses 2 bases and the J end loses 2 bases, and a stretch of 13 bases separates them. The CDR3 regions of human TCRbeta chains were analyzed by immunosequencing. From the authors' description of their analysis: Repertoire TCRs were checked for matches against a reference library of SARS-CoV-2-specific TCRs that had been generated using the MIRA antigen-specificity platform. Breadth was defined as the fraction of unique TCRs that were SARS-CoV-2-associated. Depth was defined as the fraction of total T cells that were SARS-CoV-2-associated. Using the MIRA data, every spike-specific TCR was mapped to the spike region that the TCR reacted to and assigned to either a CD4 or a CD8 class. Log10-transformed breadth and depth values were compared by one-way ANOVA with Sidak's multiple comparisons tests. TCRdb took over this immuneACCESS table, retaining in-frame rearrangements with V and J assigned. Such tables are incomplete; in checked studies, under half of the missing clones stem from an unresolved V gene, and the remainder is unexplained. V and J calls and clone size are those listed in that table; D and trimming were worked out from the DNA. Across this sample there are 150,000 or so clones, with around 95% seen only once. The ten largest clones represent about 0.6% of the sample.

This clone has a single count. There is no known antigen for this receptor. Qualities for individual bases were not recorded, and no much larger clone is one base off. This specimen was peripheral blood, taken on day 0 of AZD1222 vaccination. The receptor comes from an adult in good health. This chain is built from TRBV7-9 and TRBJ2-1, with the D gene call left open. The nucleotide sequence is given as TGTGCCAGCAGCTTACCGACACCGCGGACCTACAATGAGCAGTTCTTC. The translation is CASSLPTPRTYNEQFF.